In its sample, the clone carrying this TCR beta chain was seen a few times. Its antigen remains unidentified. The source of the sample is a study of molecular identifiers for immune sequencing clone quantification. Overall study findings and caveats: Jurkat TCR RNA spiked in from one cell reportedly remained identifiable amid about a million naive cells. With a barcode shared among identical TCR molecules, highly expanded clone sizes could be underestimated.

TCRdb reprocessed the PCR reads via MiXCR and lists one record per CDR3 protein. The table includes over 90,000 distinct CDR3 sequences, about 35% detected once. Researchers sorted naive CD8 T cells as cells that were CD8+CD4-CCR7+CD45RA+. This receptor was identified in a human donor in good health. Some libraries in this study had Jurkat cell RNA spiked in. Specimen: naive CD8+ T cells from blood, with Jurkat cell RNA spiked in. Subset meaning: FACS-sorted CD8+CD4-CCR7+CD45RA+ naive T cells.

The CDR3 sequence: CSVVLVATYEQYF. The DNA of the CDR3 is TGCAGCGTTGTATTGGTAGCAACCTACGAGCAGTACTTC. The V and J genes are TRBV29-1 and TRBJ2-7; no clear D. The length of the CDR3 is 13 residues. The germline V gene has CDR1 SQVTM and CDR2 ANQGSEA. V gave up 4 bases and J gave up 2 bases, with 12 bases separating them.